The rows below give T cell receptor beta chains drawn from one sample of a study of CD8 T cells in Susac syndrome. MiXCR, applied by TCRdb to the immunoSEQ multiplex PCR reads, yields one record per CDR3 protein. The sample has under 150,000 distinct CDR3 sequences; approximately 95% are singletons. Input material: CD8+ T cells from PBMCs. Every receptor here comes from a human donor in good health. The CDR3 runs from the conserved cysteine through the conserved F or W. D genes are given only for firm matches. Clone size, where shown, is once, few, many, or a class for clones that have expanded.

D gene,J gene,clone size,V gene,CDR3 DNA,CDR3 protein
-,TRBJ2-3,-,TRBV7-9,TGTGCCAGCAGCTTTTGGACAGACACAGATACGCAGTATTTT,CASSFWTDTDTQYF
-,TRBJ2-2,-,TRBV5-1,TGCGCCAGCAGCTTGGAGGGGAGGCACACCGGGGAGCTGTTTTTT,CASSLEGRHTGELFF
-,TRBJ1-2,-,TRBV7-2,TGTGCCAGCAGCTTAGCGCTGAGGGACTATGGCTACACCTTC,CASSLALRDYGYTF
TRBD1,TRBJ1-5,-,TRBV5-4,TGTGCCAGCAGCTTGGTTCGGGACAGGGGCAATCAGCCCCAGCATTTT,CASSLVRDRGNQPQHF
-,TRBJ2-2,-,TRBV6-5,TGTGCCAGCAGTTACCGACTAGCCGGGGAGCTGTTTTTT,CASSYRLAGELFF
TRBD2,TRBJ2-7,-,TRBV7-8,TGTGCCAGCAGCTTAGAGTACGGACTAGCGGACTACGAGCAGTACTTC,CASSLEYGLADYEQYF
TRBD2,TRBJ2-7,-,TRBV20-1,TGCAGTGCGGCTCCCGGGACTAGCGGCGACTACGAGCAGTACTTC,CSAAPGTSGDYEQYF
TRBD2,TRBJ2-7,-,TRBV20-1,TGCAGTGCATCGACTAGCGGGAGGGCCTTGTACGAGCAGTACTTC,CSASTSGRALYEQYF
-,TRBJ2-3,-,TRBV15,TGTGCCACCAGCAGAGATCGAGGAGTTGCAGATACGCAGTATTTT,CATSRDRGVADTQYF
-,TRBJ1-5,-,TRBV24-1,TGTGCCACCAGTGATTTTCGCAATCAGCCCCAGCATTTT,CATSDFRNQPQHF
TRBD2,TRBJ2-7,once,TRBV30,TGTGCCTTCACCCTAGCGGGAGGGTCCTACGAGCAGTACTTC,CAFTLAGGSYEQYF
-,TRBJ2-7,-,TRBV29-1,TGCAGCGTTGAAATGACGGGCCGGGGCTACGAGCAGTACTTC,CSVEMTGRGYEQYF
-,TRBJ1-5,-,TRBV27,TGTGCCAGCAGTCCGTTCCAGGGATACCGTGGTGGGTGGCCCCAGCATTTT,CASSPFQGYRGGWPQHF
-,TRBJ1-1,-,TRBV2,TGTGCCAGCAGGGCAAGGGATAACACTGAAGCTTTCTTT,CASRARDNTEAFF
TRBD1,TRBJ2-2,-,TRBV27,TGTGCCAGCAGTTTATCGGACGACAGGGTTCTTACCGGGGAGCTGTTTTTT,CASSLSDDRVLTGELFF
-,TRBJ2-1,-,TRBV5-6,TGTGCCAGCAGCTTGGCCTTGATTTCTGAGCAGTTCTTC,CASSLALISEQFF
-,TRBJ1-1,-,TRBV12-5,TGTGCTAGTGGTTTGGTACTCGGAGGTCGCACTGAAGCTTTCTTT,CASGLVLGGRTEAFF
-,TRBJ1-4,-,TRBV4-2,TGTGCCAGCAGCCCCCGGGAAGATACCGGAAAACTGTTTTTT,CASSPREDTGKLFF
TRBD2,TRBJ2-3,-,TRBV3-1,TGTGCCAGCAGCCAAGACGTAGCGGGAGACGATCCCACAGATACGCAGTATTTT,CASSQDVAGDDPTDTQYF
TRBD1,TRBJ2-7,-,TRBV29-1,TGCAGCGTTATATCTGACAGGGGCTACCTCTACGAGCAGTACTTC,CSVISDRGYLYEQYF
TRBD1,TRBJ2-7,-,TRBV7-9,TGTGCCAGCAGCTCGACGACTTCGACAGGGGAAAACGAGCAGTACTTC,CASSSTTSTGENEQYF
-,TRBJ2-6,-,TRBV27,TGTGCCAGCAGTCCCCCTATATCTGGGGCCAACGTCCTGACTTTC,CASSPPISGANVLTF
-,TRBJ1-1,-,TRBV5-6,TGTGCCAGCAGCTCCCCAGGGCTGGACACTGAAGCTTTCTTT,CASSSPGLDTEAFF
TRBD2,TRBJ2-1,-,TRBV9,TGTGCCAGCAGCGTAGAAAACGGGAGGTACAATGAGCAGTTCTTC,CASSVENGRYNEQFF
-,TRBJ2-7,-,TRBV7-9,TGTGCCAGCAGCCCCTGGGAAAGCTCCTACGAGCAGTACTTC,CASSPWESSYEQYF
-,TRBJ2-3,-,TRBV5-4,TGTGCCAGCAGCTTGTTGGGGGGCTTCACCACAGATACGCAGTATTTT,CASSLLGGFTTDTQYF
TRBD2,TRBJ2-7,-,TRBV20-1,TGCAGTGCTCATATACTAGCGGAAAGCTCCTACGAGCAGTACTTC,CSAHILAESSYEQYF
-,TRBJ2-7,-,TRBV27,TGTGCCAGCAGTGAAGGGATGAGCTCCTACGAGCAGTACTTC,CASSEGMSSYEQYF
-,TRBJ2-7,-,TRBV7-8,TGTGCCAGCAGCGACGTTGTCTACGAGCAGTACTTC,CASSDVVYEQYF
TRBD1,TRBJ1-2,once,TRBV4-3,TGCGCCAGCAGCCGAAACCGGGACAGGGTTAAGGGCTACACCTTC,CASSRNRDRVKGYTF
-,TRBJ2-5,-,TRBV4-1,TGCGCCAGCAGCCAAGTCCACCTACCGACCCAGTACTTC,CASSQVHLPTQYF
TRBD1,TRBJ2-7,once,TRBV29-1,TGCAGCGTTGAATTGGGACAGGGGAAGTTCTACGAGCAGTACTTC,CSVELGQGKFYEQYF
-,TRBJ2-5,-,TRBV27,TGTGCCAGCAGACAGGGTTACACCCAGTACTTC,CASRQGYTQYF
TRBD1,TRBJ2-5,-,TRBV28,TGTGCCAGCAGTCCAAGACAGGGTGAGACCCAGTACTTC,CASSPRQGETQYF
-,TRBJ2-1,-,TRBV4-3,TGCGCCAGCAGCCAAGAGTTCGATGGCAAAAACAATGAGCAGTTCTTC,CASSQEFDGKNNEQFF
-,TRBJ1-2,-,TRBV20-1,TGCAGTGCTAGTGAGGAGGGCTATGGCTACACCTTC,CSASEEGYGYTF
-,TRBJ1-3,-,TRBV20-1,TGCAGTGCTACGAAACAGGCCTTCTCTGGAAACACCATATATTTT,CSATKQAFSGNTIYF
-,TRBJ2-7,-,TRBV7-9,TGTGCCAGCAGCTTTGAAGGGTATCACGAGCAGTACTTC,CASSFEGYHEQYF
TRBD1,TRBJ2-7,-,TRBV20-1,TGCAGTGCTAGAAAAGACAGGGGAACCTACGAGCAGTACTTC,CSARKDRGTYEQYF
-,TRBJ1-2,-,TRBV29-1,TGCAGCGTTGAAGGAGGACGCTACACCTTC,CSVEGGRYTF
-,TRBJ2-7,-,TRBV2,TGTGCCAGCAGCACAGATCCCTACGAGCAGTACTTC,CASSTDPYEQYF
-,TRBJ2-7,-,TRBV5-6,TGTGCCAGCAGCTCAGGACAGTTTGACCCCGAGCAGTACTTC,CASSSGQFDPEQYF
TRBD1,TRBJ2-7,-,TRBV4-2,TGTGCCAGCAGCCAAGGGCTGACAGGGGGTGGGCAGTACTTC,CASSQGLTGGGQYF
TRBD1,TRBJ2-3,-,TRBV28,TGTGCCAGCAGTCCCCGAGACAGGGGTTTCACAGATACGCAGTATTTT,CASSPRDRGFTDTQYF